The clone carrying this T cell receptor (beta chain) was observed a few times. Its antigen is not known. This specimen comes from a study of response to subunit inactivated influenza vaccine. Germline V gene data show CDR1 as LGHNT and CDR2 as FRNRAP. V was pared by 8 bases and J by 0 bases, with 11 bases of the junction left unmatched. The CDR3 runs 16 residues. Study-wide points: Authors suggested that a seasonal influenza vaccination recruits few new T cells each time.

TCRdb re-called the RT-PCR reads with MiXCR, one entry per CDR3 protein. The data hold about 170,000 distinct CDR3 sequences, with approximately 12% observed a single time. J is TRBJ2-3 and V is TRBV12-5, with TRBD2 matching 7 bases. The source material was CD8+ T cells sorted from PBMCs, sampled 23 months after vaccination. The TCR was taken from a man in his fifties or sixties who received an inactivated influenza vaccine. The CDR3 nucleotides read TGTGCTAGTTCGTCTGGGGGGGTTCATAGCACAGATACGCAGTATTTT. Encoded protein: CASSSGGVHSTDTQYF.